This is a list of T cell receptor beta chains from one sample in a study of blood T cell repertoires in COVID-19. Method: immunoSEQ multiplex PCR; TCRdb's copy keeps in-frame clones and lacks some. Of 200,000 to 250,000 clones in the sample, around 90% were seen once. The sample was PBMCs or T cells enriched from blood (not recorded which). The receptors here all came from a woman in her twenties or thirties who had recovered from COVID-19. Each CDR3 is given with its conserved first and last residue. A D gene is named only where the DNA matches it firmly.

j_gene: TRBJ1-3; len: 14; d_gene: TRBD1; v_gene: TRBV7-8; CDR3aa: CASSRTGVGNTIYF; CDR3nt: TGTGCCAGCAGCCGGACAGGGGTTGGAAACACCATATATTTT
j_gene: TRBJ1-5; len: 13; d_gene: NA; v_gene: TRBV7-9; CDR3aa: CASSPDRYQPQHF; CDR3nt: TGTGCCAGCAGTCCCGACAGATATCAGCCCCAGCATTTT
j_gene: TRBJ2-1; len: 15; d_gene: TRBD1; v_gene: TRBV4-1; CDR3aa: CASSQVAPGQLVQFF; CDR3nt: TGCGCCAGCAGCCAAGTGGCACCGGGACAGCTAGTTCAGTTCTTC
j_gene: TRBJ2-7; len: 14; d_gene: NA; v_gene: TRBV4-3; CDR3aa: CASSQGISPTRQYF; CDR3nt: TGCGCCAGCAGCCAAGGCATATCTCCTACGCGGCAGTACTTC
j_gene: TRBJ2-1; len: 16; d_gene: TRBD1; v_gene: TRBV9; CDR3aa: CASSVAGTGNYNEQFF; CDR3nt: TGTGCCAGCAGCGTAGCCGGGACAGGCAACTACAATGAGCAGTTCTTC
j_gene: TRBJ2-7; len: 14; d_gene: NA; v_gene: TRBV5-6; CDR3aa: CASSFRLVSYEQYF; CDR3nt: TGTGCCAGCAGCTTCCGACTAGTATCCTACGAGCAGTACTTC
j_gene: TRBJ2-1; len: 16; d_gene: TRBD2; v_gene: TRBV4-3; CDR3aa: CASSQDWGGDYNEQFF; CDR3nt: TGCGCCAGCAGCCAAGATTGGGGGGGAGACTACAATGAGCAGTTCTTC
j_gene: TRBJ2-7; len: 14; d_gene: TRBD1; v_gene: TRBV5-4; CDR3aa: CASSPWTGTYEQYF; CDR3nt: TGTGCCAGCAGCCCCTGGACAGGGACCTACGAGCAGTACTTC
j_gene: TRBJ1-5; len: 13; d_gene: TRBD1; v_gene: TRBV18; CDR3aa: CASSEQGNQPQHF; CDR3nt: TGTGCCAGCTCAGAACAGGGGAATCAGCCCCAGCATTTT
j_gene: TRBJ1-4; len: 16; d_gene: TRBD1; v_gene: TRBV28; CDR3aa: CASSFLDRAPGEKLFF; CDR3nt: TGTGCCAGCAGTTTTTTGGACAGGGCCCCTGGGGAAAAACTGTTTTTT
j_gene: TRBJ1-4; len: 18; d_gene: NA; v_gene: TRBV28; CDR3aa: CASSPRESRTVLGEKLFF; CDR3nt: TGTGCCAGCAGTCCGCGCGAAAGCCGGACAGTCTTGGGAGAAAAACTGTTTTTT
j_gene: TRBJ1-1; len: 15; d_gene: TRBD1; v_gene: TRBV10-3; CDR3aa: CAISTVDRGQGEAFF; CDR3nt: TGTGCCATCAGTACAGTCGACAGGGGGCAAGGAGAAGCTTTCTTT
j_gene: TRBJ1-4; len: 13; d_gene: TRBD1; v_gene: TRBV7-9; CDR3aa: CASSGTENEKLFF; CDR3nt: TGTGCCAGCAGCGGGACAGAGAATGAAAAACTGTTTTTT
j_gene: TRBJ1-2; len: 15; d_gene: NA; v_gene: TRBV6-2/TRBV6-3; CDR3aa: CASSSNRDWQYGYTF; CDR3nt: TGTGCCAGCAGCTCTAATCGGGACTGGCAGTATGGCTACACCTTC
j_gene: TRBJ2-7; len: 15; d_gene: NA; v_gene: TRBV29-1; CDR3aa: CSVEAMDRNSYEQYF; CDR3nt: TGCAGCGTTGAAGCTATGGACAGAAACTCCTACGAGCAGTACTTC